This is a list of T cell receptor beta chains from one sample in a study of shared clonotypes between healthy human individuals. Profiling relied on immunoSEQ multiplex PCR, and the TCRdb table lists in-frame clones only, not all of them. Of 1.5 million to 2.5 million clones listed, 85% to 95% are singletons. Input material: naive CD8+ T cells sorted from blood. Source of these receptors: a young man in good health. Each CDR3 is given with its conserved first and last residue. Fields, in order: V gene, J gene, D gene, CDR3 protein, CDR3 DNA. D genes are given only for firm matches.

>TRBV5-6|TRBJ2-7|TRBD1
CASSSYRGPYEQYF
TGTGCCAGCAGTTCCTACAGGGGGCCCTACGAGCAGTACTTC
>TRBV19|TRBJ1-2|TRBD1
CASSTTGQDYGYTF
TGTGCCAGTAGTACCACGGGACAGGACTATGGCTACACCTTC
>TRBV5-4|TRBJ2-7|-
CASSLGGEYEQYF
TGTGCCAGCAGCTTGGGCGGAGAGTACGAGCAGTACTTC
>TRBV19|TRBJ2-3|-
CASSTPGLLDTQYF
TGTGCCAGTAGTACGCCCGGCCTACTCGATACGCAGTATTTT
>TRBV19|TRBJ1-5|-
CASRSVPASNQPQHF
TGTGCCAGTAGGTCCGTGCCAGCTAGCAATCAGCCCCAGCATTTT
>TRBV6-5|TRBJ2-7|TRBD1
CASSLATGEYEQYF
TGTGCCAGCAGCCTCGCTACAGGGGAGTACGAGCAGTACTTC
>TRBV28|TRBJ2-3|TRBD2
CASSLAGSTDTQYF
TGTGCCAGCAGTCTAGCGGGTAGCACAGATACGCAGTATTTT
>TRBV4-3|TRBJ2-1|TRBD2
CASSQDGLAGEYNEQFF
TGCGCCAGCAGCCAGGACGGACTAGCGGGGGAATACAATGAGCAGTTCTTC
>TRBV5-1|TRBJ1-1|-
CASSLVADTEAFF
TGCGCCAGCAGCTTGGTGGCCGACACTGAAGCTTTCTTT
>TRBV7-2|TRBJ2-4|-
CASSLWTENIQYF
TGTGCCAGCAGCTTATGGACGGAAAACATTCAGTACTTC
>TRBV27|TRBJ2-7|TRBD2
CASSPLGTSGMGEQYF
TGTGCCAGCAGTCCACTAGGGACTAGCGGGATGGGGGAGCAGTACTTC
>TRBV9|TRBJ1-6|-
CASSVGGETNSPLHF
TGTGCCAGCAGCGTAGGGGGTGAGACCAATTCACCCCTCCACTTT
>TRBV6-4|TRBJ1-2|TRBD1
CASSDPQGGANYGYTF
TGTGCCAGCAGTGACCCCCAGGGGGGTGCCAACTATGGCTACACCTTC
>TRBV5-1|TRBJ2-3|-
CASSCFVLLNCTDTQYF
TGCGCCAGCAGCTGTTTTGTCCTTCTTAACTGCACAGATACGCAGTATTTT
>TRBV27|TRBJ2-7|-
CASSRGGHEQYF
TGTGCCAGCAGTCGGGGTGGCCACGAGCAGTACTTC
>TRBV6-5|TRBJ2-7|TRBD1
CASSGTGSSYEQYF
TGTGCCAGCAGTGGGACAGGGTCCTCCTACGAGCAGTACTTC
>TRBV5-1|TRBJ2-2|-
CASSLGVNTGELFF
TGCGCCAGCAGCTTGGGTGTGAACACCGGGGAGCTGTTTTTT
>TRBV4-1|TRBJ2-5|-
CASSQDLETQYF
TGCGCCAGCAGCCAAGATCTCGAGACCCAGTACTTC
>TRBV7-9|TRBJ2-7|-
CASSLRSQGKTYEQYF
TGTGCCAGCAGCTTAAGAAGCCAGGGAAAAACCTACGAGCAGTACTTC